This is a list of T cell receptor beta chains from one sample in a study of blood T cell repertoires in COVID-19. Sequencing used immunoSEQ multiplex PCR; TCRdb keeps in-frame clones, though not all of them. The data show around 70,000 clones, with 88% seen just once and less than 2% held by the top ten. The sequencing sample was made of peripheral blood. These receptors came from a woman older than 75 with active or convalescent COVID-19. CDR3s include the opening cysteine and the closing phenylalanine or tryptophan. A D gene is named only where the DNA matches it firmly. The size field is filled for only some rows; it gives once, few, many or a size class.

v_call,d_call,j_call,clone_size,cdr3_aa,cdr3_nt
TRBV7-2,-,TRBJ2-2,-,CASSFVPNTGELFF,TGTGCCAGCAGCTTCGTCCCGAACACCGGGGAGCTGTTTTTT
TRBV9,-,TRBJ2-1,-,CASSARTDRYNEQFF,TGTGCCAGCAGCGCCCGCACGGACAGATACAATGAGCAGTTCTTC
TRBV6-2/TRBV6-3,-,TRBJ2-7,-,CASSLSRGGIYEQYF,TGTGCCAGCAGTTTGAGCAGAGGTGGTATCTACGAGCAGTACTTC
TRBV18,-,TRBJ1-5,-,CASSLTQVKNQPQHF,TGTGCCAGCTCACTAACACAGGTGAAAAATCAGCCCCAGCATTTT
TRBV27,-,TRBJ1-5,-,CASSPNGGGGAYQPQHF,TGTGCCAGCAGTCCCAATGGGGGGGGCGGAGCCTATCAGCCCCAGCATTTT
TRBV9,-,TRBJ2-1,-,CASSVGSLPAYNEQFF,TGTGCCAGCAGCGTAGGATCTCTACCCGCCTACAATGAGCAGTTCTTC
TRBV7-9,-,TRBJ1-4,-,CASGRGQYEKLFF,TGTGCCAGCGGCAGAGGACAGTATGAAAAACTGTTTTTT
TRBV6-5,-,TRBJ1-5,-,CASRRGRGDQPQHF,TGTGCCAGCAGGCGAGGTCGGGGGGATCAGCCCCAGCATTTT
TRBV7-2,-,TRBJ2-7,-,CASSLVQFVTYEQYF,TGTGCCAGCAGCTTAGTCCAGTTTGTAACCTACGAGCAGTACTTC
TRBV11-2,-,TRBJ2-2,-,CASSLDLARANTGELFF,TGTGCCAGCAGCTTAGATCTAGCAAGGGCGAACACCGGGGAGCTGTTTTTT
TRBV6-5,-,TRBJ1-2,few,CASSYSNRNYGYTF,TGTGCCAGCAGTTACTCGAACCGGAACTATGGCTACACCTTC
TRBV5-4,-,TRBJ2-7,-,CASSFPPGYEQYF,TGTGCCAGCAGCTTCCCCCCGGGCTACGAGCAGTACTTC
TRBV28,TRBD1,TRBJ2-5,-,CASSRGQQETQYF,TGTGCCAGCAGTCGGGGACAGCAAGAGACCCAGTACTTC
TRBV2,-,TRBJ2-3,once,CASREGGDTQYF,TGTGCCAGCAGGGAGGGTGGAGATACGCAGTATTTT
TRBV5-8,TRBD1,TRBJ2-5,-,CASSPGQGILETQYF,TGTGCCAGCAGCCCGGGACAGGGAATTTTGGAGACCCAGTACTTC
TRBV6-5,-,TRBJ1-2,few,CASSYGGIGSYGYTF,TGTGCCAGCAGTTACGGAGGAATAGGCTCCTATGGCTACACCTTC
TRBV6-5,-,TRBJ1-1,-,CASSYVQASEAFF,TGTGCCAGCAGTTACGTACAGGCAAGTGAAGCTTTCTTT
TRBV9,-,TRBJ2-1,-,CASSPRLELYNEQFF,TGTGCCAGCAGCCCCCGACTAGAGCTCTACAATGAGCAGTTCTTC
TRBV7-2,-,TRBJ2-3,-,CASSHWTARPDTQYF,TGTGCCAGCAGCCATTGGACAGCCCGTCCAGATACGCAGTATTTT
TRBV9,-,TRBJ1-1,-,CASSVDSDSRAFF,TGTGCCAGCAGCGTAGATTCAGACAGTAGGGCTTTCTTT
TRBV30,-,TRBJ1-6,-,CAWSGDSGNSPLHF,TGTGCCTGGAGCGGGGACTCTGGGAATTCACCCCTCCACTTT
TRBV6-5,-,TRBJ1-5,-,CASSYSLGDQPQHF,TGTGCCAGCAGTTACTCGTTAGGGGATCAGCCCCAGCATTTT
TRBV4-3,-,TRBJ1-6,-,CASSQGQGSYNSPLHF,TGCGCCAGCAGCCAAGGGCAGGGCTCCTATAATTCACCCCTCCACTTT
TRBV11-2,-,TRBJ1-4,-,CASSLNSGTPNEKLFF,TGTGCCAGCAGCTTGAACTCCGGGACACCGAATGAAAAACTGTTTTTT
TRBV5-4,-,TRBJ1-4,once,CASSSDSFNEKLFF,TGTGCCAGCAGCTCAGACAGCTTCAATGAAAAACTGTTTTTT
TRBV24-1,-,TRBJ2-1,-,CATSGRGSGDEQFF,TGTGCCACCAGTGGCCGAGGGTCTGGGGATGAGCAGTTCTTC
TRBV7-9,-,TRBJ2-2,-,CASSFIQGAGELFF,TGTGCCAGCAGCTTTATCCAGGGTGCCGGGGAGCTGTTTTTT
TRBV29-1,TRBD2,TRBJ2-3,once,CSAGLAGGQHTQYF,TGCAGCGCCGGACTAGCGGGGGGGCAACATACGCAGTATTTT